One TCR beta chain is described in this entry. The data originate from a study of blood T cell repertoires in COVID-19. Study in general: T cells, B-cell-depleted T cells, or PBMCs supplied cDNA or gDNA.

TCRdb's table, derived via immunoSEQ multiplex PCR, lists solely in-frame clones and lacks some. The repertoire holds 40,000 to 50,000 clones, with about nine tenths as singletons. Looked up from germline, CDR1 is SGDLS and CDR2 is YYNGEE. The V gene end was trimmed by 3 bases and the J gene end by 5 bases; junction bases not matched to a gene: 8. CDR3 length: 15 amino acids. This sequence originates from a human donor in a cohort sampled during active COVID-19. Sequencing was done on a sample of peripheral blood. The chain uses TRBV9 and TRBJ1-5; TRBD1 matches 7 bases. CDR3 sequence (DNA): TGTGCCAGCAGCGCGTCACCGGGACAGTATCAGCCCCAGCATTTT. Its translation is CASSASPGQYQPQHF.